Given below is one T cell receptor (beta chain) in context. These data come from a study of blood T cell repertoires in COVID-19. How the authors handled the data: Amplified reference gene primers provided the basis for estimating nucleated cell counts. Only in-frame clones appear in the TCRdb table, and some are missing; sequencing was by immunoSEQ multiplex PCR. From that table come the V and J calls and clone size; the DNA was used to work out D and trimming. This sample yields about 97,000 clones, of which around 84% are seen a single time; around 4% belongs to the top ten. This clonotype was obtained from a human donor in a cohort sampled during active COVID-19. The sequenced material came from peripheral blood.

The CDR3 protein is CASSYSNQGSNTIYF. As DNA, the CDR3 is TGTGCCAGCAGTTACTCGAATCAGGGTAGCAACACCATATATTTT. J is TRBJ1-3 and V is TRBV6-5; a weak D match, TRBD1 (5 bases). V lost 0 bases to trimming and J lost 7 bases, with 13 bases between them. CDR1 is MNHEY, CDR2 SVGAGI, per germline. There are 15 residues in the CDR3.